A selection of T cell receptor beta chains follows, all from one sample in a study of memory CD8 T cells in hepatitis C reinfection. The assay was immunoSEQ multiplex PCR, and TCRdb's table has in-frame clones only and misses some. The sample carries about 45,000 clones, around nine tenths recorded once. Sequencing was performed on naive CD8+ T cells sorted from blood. The receptors were sampled from a young man with hepatitis C virus infection. Both conserved end residues are part of each CDR3. The order of the fields is clone size, V gene, D gene, J gene, CDR3 protein, CDR3 DNA. The D gene is left open where the match is weak. Expanded clones get a size class; other rows say once, few or many, or leave the size out.

>once|TRBV18|-|TRBJ1-2
CASSPLDRGHGYTF
TGTGCCAGCTCACCACTCGACAGAGGACATGGCTACACCTTC
>-|TRBV27|TRBD2|TRBJ2-1
CASSLLASGARNEQFF
TGTGCCAGCAGTTTATTGGCTAGCGGGGCCCGGAATGAGCAGTTCTTC
>-|TRBV28|TRBD2|TRBJ2-5
CASSFPATGGEETQYF
TGTGCCAGCAGTTTTCCCGCGACGGGGGGTGAAGAGACCCAGTACTTC
>-|TRBV7-9|TRBD2|TRBJ2-3
CASFIAGGMTDTQYF
TGTGCCAGCTTCATAGCGGGAGGGATGACAGATACGCAGTATTTT
>once|TRBV5-6|-|TRBJ2-7
CASSLTYEQYF
TGTGCCAGCAGCCTAACCTACGAGCAGTACTTC
>-|TRBV25-1|-|TRBJ1-2
CASSALTSGYTF
TGTGCCAGCAGTGCCCTGACTTCGGGCTACACCTTC
>few|TRBV27|TRBD2|TRBJ2-7
CASSLTSGSYEQYF
TGTGCCAGCAGTTTGACTAGCGGGAGCTACGAGCAGTACTTC
>-|TRBV6-4|TRBD1|TRBJ2-3
CASSDGTVSTDTQYF
TGTGCCAGCAGTGACGGGACAGTGAGCACAGATACGCAGTATTTT
>-|TRBV29-1|TRBD1|TRBJ2-2
CSSKGALTGELFF
TGCAGCTCCAAGGGGGCGCTCACCGGGGAGCTGTTTTTT
>once|TRBV6-5|-|TRBJ1-5
CASSVAGGNQPQHF
TGTGCCAGCAGTGTAGCAGGGGGCAATCAGCCCCAGCATTTT
>-|TRBV5-1|-|TRBJ2-2
CASSLGGTGELFF
TGCGCCAGCAGCTTGGGAGGAACCGGGGAGCTGTTTTTT
>-|TRBV28|-|TRBJ2-7
CASREIFRDEQYF
TGTGCCTCGAGGGAGATCTTTAGGGACGAGCAGTACTTC
>-|TRBV7-2|-|TRBJ2-7
CASSLVGTPDLRWQYF
TGTGCCAGCAGCTTAGTGGGGACTCCAGACCTACGATGGCAGTACTTC
>-|TRBV5-8|-|TRBJ1-1
CASLKRSRNTEAFF
TGTGCCAGTCTCAAGCGCAGCCGGAACACTGAAGCTTTCTTT
>-|TRBV18|-|TRBJ2-3
CASSPGQNRTDTQYF
TGTGCCAGCTCACCTGGACAGAATCGCACAGATACGCAGTATTTT
>-|TRBV10-2|TRBD2|TRBJ2-7
CASSAGLAGVPYEQYF
TGCGCCAGCAGTGCAGGACTAGCGGGAGTACCCTACGAGCAGTACTTC